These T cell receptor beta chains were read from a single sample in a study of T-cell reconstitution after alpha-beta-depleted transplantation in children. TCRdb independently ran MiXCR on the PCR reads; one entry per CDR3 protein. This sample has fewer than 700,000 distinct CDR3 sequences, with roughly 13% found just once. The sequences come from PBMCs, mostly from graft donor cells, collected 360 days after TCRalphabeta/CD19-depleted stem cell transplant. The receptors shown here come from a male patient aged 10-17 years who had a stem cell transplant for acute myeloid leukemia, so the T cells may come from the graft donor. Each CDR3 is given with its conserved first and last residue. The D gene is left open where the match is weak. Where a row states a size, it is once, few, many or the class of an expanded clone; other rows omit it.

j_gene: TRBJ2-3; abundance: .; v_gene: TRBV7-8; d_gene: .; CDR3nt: TGTGCCAGCAGCTCGCCTCTACGGAACGCCCGGCGCACAGATACGCAGTATTTT; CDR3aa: CASSSPLRNARRTDTQYF
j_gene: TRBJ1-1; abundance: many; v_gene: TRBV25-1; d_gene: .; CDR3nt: TGTGCCAGCAGTGATTGGAGGGCCGGAGGTAATGAAGCTTTCTTT; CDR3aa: CASSDWRAGGNEAFF
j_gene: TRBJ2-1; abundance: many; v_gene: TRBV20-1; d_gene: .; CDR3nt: TGCAGTCCGGGCGGAGCGGTTAACAATGAGCAGTTCTTC; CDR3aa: CSPGGAVNNEQFF
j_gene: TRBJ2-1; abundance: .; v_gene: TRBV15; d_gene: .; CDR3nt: TGTGCCACCAGCAGAGGGTGGGGACCTAGGGTCAATGAGCAGTTCTTC; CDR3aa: CATSRGWGPRVNEQFF
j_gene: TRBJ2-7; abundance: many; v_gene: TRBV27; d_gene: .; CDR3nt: TGTGCCACCCTGGATAACCACTACGAGCAGTACTTC; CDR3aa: CATLDNHYEQYF
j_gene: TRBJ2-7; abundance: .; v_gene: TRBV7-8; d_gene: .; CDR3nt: TGTGCCAGCAGCTTAATTGTGGGAATGGGGGGTGGGAACAACGAGCAGTACTTC; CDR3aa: CASSLIVGMGGGNNEQYF
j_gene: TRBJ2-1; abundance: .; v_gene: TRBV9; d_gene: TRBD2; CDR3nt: TGTGCCAGCAGCGTACTCGGTCTGAGCGGGACGTACAATGAGCAGTTCTTC; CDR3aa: CASSVLGLSGTYNEQFF
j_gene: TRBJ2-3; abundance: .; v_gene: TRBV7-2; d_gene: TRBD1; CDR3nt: TGTGCCAGCAGCTTCTACGACAGGGCGAGCACAGATACGCAGTATTTT; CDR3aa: CASSFYDRASTDTQYF
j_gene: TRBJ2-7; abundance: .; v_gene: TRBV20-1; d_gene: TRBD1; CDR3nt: TGCAGTGTCGCCCCGGGACAGGGGTCCGAGCAGTACTTC; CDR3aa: CSVAPGQGSEQYF
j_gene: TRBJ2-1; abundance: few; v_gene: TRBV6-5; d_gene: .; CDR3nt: TGTGCCAGCAGTTACCGGGGAGAGTACAATGAGCAGTTCTTC; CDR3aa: CASSYRGEYNEQFF
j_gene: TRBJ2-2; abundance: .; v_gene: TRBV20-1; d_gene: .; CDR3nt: TGCAGTGCTAGTTGGACGGGACTTCGGATCACCGGGGAGCTGTTTTTT; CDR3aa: CSASWTGLRITGELFF
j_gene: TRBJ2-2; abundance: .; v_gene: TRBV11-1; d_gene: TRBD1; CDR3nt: TGTGCCAGCAGCCTACCTCCGGGACAGGGGGCGGGGACCGGGGAGCTGTTTTTT; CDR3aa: CASSLPPGQGAGTGELFF
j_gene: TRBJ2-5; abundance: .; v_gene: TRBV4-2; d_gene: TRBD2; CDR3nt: TGTGCCAGCAGCCAAGATGGAATAACACTAGCGGAGGAAGAGACCCAGTACTTC; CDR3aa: CASSQDGITLAEEETQYF
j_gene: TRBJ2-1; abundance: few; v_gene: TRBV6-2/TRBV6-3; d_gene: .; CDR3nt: TGTGCCAGCACCGTAGCGGTGAGCTACAATGAGCAGTTCTTC; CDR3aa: CASTVAVSYNEQFF
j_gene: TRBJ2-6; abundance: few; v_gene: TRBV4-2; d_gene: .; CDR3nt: TGTGCCAGCAGCCCCGTTACGGCGTCAGGCGGGGCCAACGTCCTGACTTTC; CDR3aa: CASSPVTASGGANVLTF
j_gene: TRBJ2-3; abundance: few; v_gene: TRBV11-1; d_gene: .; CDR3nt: TGTGCCAGCAGTTCCGGGACCACCGGGGATACGCAGTATTTT; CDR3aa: CASSSGTTGDTQYF
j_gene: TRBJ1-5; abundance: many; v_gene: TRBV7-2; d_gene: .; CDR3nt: TGTGCCAGCAGCTTAGGGACCCAGCCCCAGCATTTT; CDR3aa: CASSLGTQPQHF
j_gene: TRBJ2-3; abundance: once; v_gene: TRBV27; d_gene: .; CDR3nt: TGTGCCAGCAGTTTTACTTTCCGGGGGGCCACAGATACGCAGTATTTT; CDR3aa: CASSFTFRGATDTQYF
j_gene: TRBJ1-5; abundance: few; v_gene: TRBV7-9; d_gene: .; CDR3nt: TGTGCCAGCAGCCCAGAACCGGGTCAGCCCCAGCATTTT; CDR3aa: CASSPEPGQPQHF
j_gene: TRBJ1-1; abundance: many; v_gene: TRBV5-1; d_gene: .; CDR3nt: TGCGCCAGCAGCGGGGACGGTGGGGCTGAAGCTTTCTTT; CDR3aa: CASSGDGGAEAFF
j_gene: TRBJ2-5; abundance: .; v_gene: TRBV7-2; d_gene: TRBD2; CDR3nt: TGTGCCAGCAGCTCCTGGACTAGCGGAGGCCAAGAGACCCAGTACTTC; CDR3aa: CASSSWTSGGQETQYF
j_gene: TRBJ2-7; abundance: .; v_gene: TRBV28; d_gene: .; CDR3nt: TGTGCCAGCAGTTTACCGGGATCCCCACTCTACGAGCAGTACTTC; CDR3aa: CASSLPGSPLYEQYF
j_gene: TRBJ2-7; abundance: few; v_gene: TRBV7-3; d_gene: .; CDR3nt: TGTGCCAGCAGCCTTCGGGGGACCCCTCTCTACGAGCAGTACTTC; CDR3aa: CASSLRGTPLYEQYF
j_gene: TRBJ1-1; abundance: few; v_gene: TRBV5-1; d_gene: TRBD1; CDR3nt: TGCGCCAGCAGCTTGGCTCGACAGGGGCGAGACAATGAAGCTTTCTTT; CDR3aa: CASSLARQGRDNEAFF
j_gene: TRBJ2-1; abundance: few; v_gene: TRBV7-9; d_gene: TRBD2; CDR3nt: TGTGCCAGCAGCTTAGGCGCGCTAGCGGGAGGTTACAATGAGCAGTTCTTC; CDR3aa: CASSLGALAGGYNEQFF
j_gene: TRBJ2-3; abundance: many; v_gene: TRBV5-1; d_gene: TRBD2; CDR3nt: TGCGCCAGCAGCGGACTAGCGGCTAGCACAGATACGCAGTATTTT; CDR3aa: CASSGLAASTDTQYF
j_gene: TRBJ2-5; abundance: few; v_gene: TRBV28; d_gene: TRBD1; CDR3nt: TGTGCCAGCAGTAATCCGGGACAGGTCCTACAAGAGACCCAGTACTTC; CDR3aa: CASSNPGQVLQETQYF
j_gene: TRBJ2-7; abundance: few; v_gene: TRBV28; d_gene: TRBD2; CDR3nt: TGTGCCAGCAGTTTATACCGTTTCGTAGCGGGAGCTTACGAGCAGTACTTC; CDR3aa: CASSLYRFVAGAYEQYF
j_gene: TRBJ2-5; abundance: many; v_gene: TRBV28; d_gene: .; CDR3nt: TGTGCCAGCAGTTTAGACAGCCGGCAAGAGACCCAGTACTTC; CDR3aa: CASSLDSRQETQYF
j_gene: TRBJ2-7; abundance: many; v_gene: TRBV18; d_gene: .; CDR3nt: TGTGCCAGCTCGCGGGACAGAGCCTACGAGCAGTACTTC; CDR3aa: CASSRDRAYEQYF
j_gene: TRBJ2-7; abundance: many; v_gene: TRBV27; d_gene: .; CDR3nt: TGTGCCAGCAGTTCCTTGGCTCAGGAGTACGAGCAGTACTTC; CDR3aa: CASSSLAQEYEQYF
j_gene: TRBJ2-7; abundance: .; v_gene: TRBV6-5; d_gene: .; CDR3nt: TGTGCCAGCATTAACGGTCCCCGGGACGGGACCTACGAGCAGTACTTC; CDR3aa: CASINGPRDGTYEQYF
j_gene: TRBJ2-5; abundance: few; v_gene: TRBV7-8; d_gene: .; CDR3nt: TGTGCCAGCAGCTTAATGAAACCAGGGCCGGAGACCCAGTACTTC; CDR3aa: CASSLMKPGPETQYF
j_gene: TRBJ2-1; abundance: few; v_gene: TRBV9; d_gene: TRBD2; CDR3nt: TGTGCCAGCAGCCTCAACCCTAGCGGAACCTACAATGAGCAGTTCTTC; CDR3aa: CASSLNPSGTYNEQFF
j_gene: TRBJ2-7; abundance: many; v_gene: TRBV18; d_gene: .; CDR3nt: TGTGCCAGCTCAAGGGACGTCTACGAGCAGTACTTC; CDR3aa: CASSRDVYEQYF
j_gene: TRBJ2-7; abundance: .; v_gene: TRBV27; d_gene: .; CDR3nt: TGTGCCAGCAGTTTAATCACTGACTCCCTGCCCCACGAGCAGTACTTC; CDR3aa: CASSLITDSLPHEQYF
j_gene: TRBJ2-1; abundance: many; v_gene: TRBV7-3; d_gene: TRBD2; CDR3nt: TGTGCCAGCAGCTCTAGCGGGGCCCTATACAATGAGCAGTTCTTC; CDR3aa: CASSSSGALYNEQFF
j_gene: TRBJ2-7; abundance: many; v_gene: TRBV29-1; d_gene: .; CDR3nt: TGCAGCGCCTTACAGGGCTCCTACGAGCAGTACTTC; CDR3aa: CSALQGSYEQYF
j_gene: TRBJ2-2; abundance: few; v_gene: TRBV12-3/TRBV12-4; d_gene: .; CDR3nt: TGTGCCAGCCTCCTGGACGCGGGGGAGCTGTTTTTT; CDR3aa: CASLLDAGELFF
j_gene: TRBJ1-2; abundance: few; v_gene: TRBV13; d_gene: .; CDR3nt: TGTGCCAGCAGCCCCGGACCGTTTCATGGCTACACCTTC; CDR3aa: CASSPGPFHGYTF
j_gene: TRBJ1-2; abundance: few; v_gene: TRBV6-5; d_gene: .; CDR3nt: TGTGCCAGCAGTTACCCGAACGGGGGGCTGACGCGTGGCTACACCTTC; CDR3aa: CASSYPNGGLTRGYTF
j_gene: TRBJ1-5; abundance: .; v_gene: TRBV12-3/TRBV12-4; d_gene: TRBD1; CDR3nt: TGTGCCAGCAGTTTACGACAGGGAAGCAATCAGCCCCAGCATTTT; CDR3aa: CASSLRQGSNQPQHF
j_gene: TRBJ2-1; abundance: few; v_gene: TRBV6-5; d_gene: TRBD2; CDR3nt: TGTGCCAGCAGCCTTAGCGGGAGGGTTAAGTTCTTC; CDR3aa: CASSLSGRVKFF
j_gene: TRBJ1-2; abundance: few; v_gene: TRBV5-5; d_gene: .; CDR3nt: TGTGCCAGCAGCTTGACCGACTACTATGGCTACACCTTC; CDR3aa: CASSLTDYYGYTF
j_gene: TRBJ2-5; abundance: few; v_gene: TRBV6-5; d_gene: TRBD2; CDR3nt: TGTGCCAGCCTAGCGGGAGGGCCGGGGGAGACCCAGTACTTC; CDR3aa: CASLAGGPGETQYF
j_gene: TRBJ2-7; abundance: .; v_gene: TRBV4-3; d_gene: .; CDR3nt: TGCGCCAGCAGCCAAGACCCCGCAGGGGCCTTACTCTCGGAGCAGTACTTC; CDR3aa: CASSQDPAGALLSEQYF